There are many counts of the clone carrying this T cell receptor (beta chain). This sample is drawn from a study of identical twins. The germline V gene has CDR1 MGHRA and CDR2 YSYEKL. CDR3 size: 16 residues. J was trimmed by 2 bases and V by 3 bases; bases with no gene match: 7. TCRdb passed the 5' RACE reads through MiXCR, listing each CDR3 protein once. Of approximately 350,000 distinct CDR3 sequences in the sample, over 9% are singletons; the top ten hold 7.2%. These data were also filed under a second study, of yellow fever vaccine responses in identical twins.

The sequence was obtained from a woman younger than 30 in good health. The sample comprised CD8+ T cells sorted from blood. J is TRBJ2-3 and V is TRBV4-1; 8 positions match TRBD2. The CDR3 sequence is CASSHREGRITDTQYF. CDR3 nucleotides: TGCGCCAGCAGCCACCGGGAGGGACGGATCACAGATACGCAGTATTTT.